The 5 T cell receptor beta chains below come from one sample, sequenced in a study of blood T cell repertoires in COVID-19 (TCRdb year 2020). Receptors were amplified or captured by the immunoSEQ multiplex PCR assay. TCRdb limited this immuneACCESS table to in-frame rearrangements with V and J called. A share of clones is missing; checked studies link under half to unresolved V genes, and the rest is unexplained. This sample has approximately 230,000 clones in its table, and about 90% of those were observed once. Roughly 3.1% of the sample lies in the top ten. Input material: peripheral blood. Receptor source: a man aged 18 to 30 with active or convalescent COVID-19.

This sequence joins TRBV24-1 and TRBJ1-6; D call uncertain. Germline V gene sequence: CDR1 KGHDR, CDR2 SFDVKD. The germline V and J ends were trimmed by 9 bases and 7 bases, with 27 bases remaining between them. CDR3 size: 18 residues. As DNA, the CDR3 is TGTGCCACCCTAGGCCAGACACTAGATCCTTATCAGAATTCACCCCTCCACTTT. Translation gives CATLGQTLDPYQNSPLHF.

V and J are TRBV19 and TRBJ2-3; D is ambiguous. The CDR3 spans 13 residues. Trimming removed 1 base from V and 4 bases from J, with 6 bases in between. The germline V gene has CDR1 LNHDA and CDR2 SQIVND (reference sequence). CDR3 loop: CASSIVHADTQYF. CDR3 sequence (DNA): TGTGCCAGTAGTATAGTACACGCAGATACGCAGTATTTT.

The chain combines TRBV4-2 with TRBJ1-5; no reliable D call. Per germline, CDR1 LGHNA and CDR2 YNFKEQ. The CDR3 runs to 15 residues. Trimming took off 8 bases at V and 2 bases at J, with 16 bases between the two ends. CDR3 in DNA: TGTGCCAGCGCACTCGACGGGGAGCGCAATCAGCCCCAGCATTTT. Its translation is CASALDGERNQPQHF.

This clone was found once. The V and J genes are TRBV28 and TRBJ1-2; 9 nucleotides agree with TRBD1. Germline V lookup: CDR1 MDHEN, CDR2 SYDVKM. The CDR3 spans 18 residues. V lost 5 bases, J lost 5 bases, and 18 bases stayed unmatched. For the CDR3, the DNA is TGTGCCAGCAGTATTACCGGGACAGGGATGAGGAAGGGGTATGGCTACACCTTC. It translates to CASSITGTGMRKGYGYTF.

The chain links TRBV28 to TRBJ1-4; the D is unclear. The V gene's germline CDR1 is MDHEN and CDR2 SYDVKM. This CDR3 spans 17 amino acids. V was cut by 3 bases and J by 3 bases, with 17 bases left in between. CDR3 nucleotides: TGTGCCAGCAGTTTGCAGTATGGCTCCGGGTCTAATGAAAAACTGTTTTTT. It specifies CASSLQYGSGSNEKLFF.